Listed here are 24 T cell receptor beta chains from one sample, sequenced in a study of T cells after yellow fever vaccination. TCRdb processed the 5' RACE reads anew with MiXCR; each CDR3 protein has one entry. The sample includes about 85,000 distinct CDR3 sequences, 13% seen only once; the top ten take around 23%. The sequencing used CD8+ T cells not binding an NS4B(214-222) dextramer, sorted from PBMCs, collected about 21 days after the first yellow fever vaccination. These receptors all come from a man between 18 and 29 years old who received the YFV17D yellow fever vaccine.

J is TRBJ2-5 and V is TRBV11-2; TRBD1 aligns across 11 bases. Trimming removed 5 bases from V and 4 bases from J; junction bases left unmatched: 6. Germline CDR1 and CDR2: SGHAT and FQNNGV. This CDR3 spans 15 amino acids. The CDR3 spells CASSRGQGVGETQYF. The CDR3 bases are TGTGCCAGCAGCCGGGGACAGGGGGTGGGAGAGACCCAGTACTTC.

This chain joins TRBV6-1 and TRBJ2-7; 7 positions agree with TRBD2. Trimming took 6 bases from V and 2 from J; bases not matched to a gene: 7. This CDR3 region has 14 residues. The germline V gene has CDR1 MNHNS and CDR2 SASEGT. CDR3 nucleotides: TGTGCCAGCAGACTGGGGGGGGAGCCCTACGAGCAGTACTTC. Amino acid sequence: CASRLGGEPYEQYF.

This clonotype turned up a few times. The genes are TRBV12-3 or TRBV12-4 and TRBJ2-7; 7 positions agree with TRBD1. The CDR3 is 13 amino acids. J lost 7 bases, V lost 6 bases, and 9 bases had no gene match. In DNA, the CDR3 is TGTGCCAGCAGGGGAAAGGGACAGCCGGAGCAGTACTTC. Its protein product is CASRGKGQPEQYF.

This clonotype has only a few counts. This rearrangement joins TRBV7-9 to TRBJ2-1; weak D call: TRBD1 (5 bases). Germline V CDR1 and CDR2: SEHNR, FQNEAQ (reference sequence). The V gene lost 5 bases and the J gene lost 5 bases, with 13 bases spanning the gap. The CDR3 loop spans 14 amino acids. This CDR3 reads CASSPPTANNEQFF. The CDR3 region has the DNA TGTGCCAGCAGCCCGCCGACAGCCAACAATGAGCAGTTCTTC.

V gene TRBV18 combines with J gene TRBJ2-3, with no clear D. The germline CDR1 and CDR2 sequences are KGHSH and LQKENI. The V end was cut by 4 bases, the J end by 0 bases, with 5 bases between. The CDR3 is made up of 13 amino acids. In nucleotides, the CDR3 is TGTGCCAGCTCACACCTAAGCACAGATACGCAGTATTTT. The encoded protein is CASSHLSTDTQYF. Looking up the rest from reference TRBV18 and TRBJ2-3 gives the full variable domain: NAGVMQNPRHLVRRRGQEARLRCSPMKGHSHVYWYRQLPEEGLKFMVYLQKENIIDESGMPKERFSAEFPKEGPSILRIQQVVRGDSAAYFCASSHLSTDTQYFGPGTRLTVL.

With regard to this clonotype: One junction end disagrees with the germline gene, perhaps due to a read error. This CDR3 is CATSLGGGTYNEQFF. DNA of the CDR3: TGTGCCACCAGCTTAGGTGGGGGTACCTACAATGAGCAGTTCTTC. J is TRBJ2-1 and V is TRBV7-6; possibly TRBD1 or TRBD2 for D (5 bases each). The CDR3 extends over 15 amino acids. Germline CDR1 SGHVS, CDR2 FNYEAQ.

This clonotype occurred a few times. The chain recombines TRBV10-3 with TRBJ2-5, with D possibly being TRBD1 (5 bases). With 2 bases removed from V and 1 base from J, the gap between germline ends came to 11 bases. The germline V gene has CDR1 ENHRY and CDR2 SYGVKD. This CDR3 region has 15 residues. DNA of the CDR3: TGTGCCATCAGTGAGATAACAGGCGCCCAAGAGACCCAGTACTTC. This codes for CAISEITGAQETQYF.

In this sample, this clonotype turned up a few times. The genes are TRBV4-3 and TRBJ1-1; no firm D call. The V gene's germline CDR1 is LGHNA and CDR2 YSLEER. The CDR3 contains 15 residues. Trimming removed 4 bases at V and 1 base at J, with 13 bases between. The CDR3 region is CASSRPGVRNTEAFF. CDR3 coding DNA: TGCGCCAGCAGCCGCCCAGGAGTTAGGAACACTGAAGCTTTCTTT.

This clonotype has only a few counts. The chain employs TRBV9 and TRBJ2-5; D uncertain. The CDR3 consists of 14 residues. V lost 2 bases to trimming and J lost 5 bases, with 13 bases between them. Germline values: CDR1 SGDLS, CDR2 YYNGEE. CDR3 amino acids: CASSVGLTRETQYF. The CDR3 DNA follows: TGTGCCAGCAGCGTGGGCTTAACAAGGGAGACCCAGTACTTC.

This clonotype was found a few times. V gene TRBV7-2 combines with J gene TRBJ2-1; 8 nucleotides match TRBD2. The V segment lost 8 bases and the J segment 14 bases; nucleotides outside the gene matches: 14. This CDR3 has 13 amino acids. Looked up from germline, CDR1 is SGHTA and CDR2 is FQGNSA. As DNA, the CDR3 is TGTGCCAGCCTAAAGACCGGGGGGGGGCCTAAGTTCTTC. Amino acids: CASLKTGGGPKFF. Drawing the rest from reference TRBV7-2 and TRBJ2-1, the complete variable domain is GAGVSQSPSNKVTEKGKDVELRCDPISGHTALYWYRQSLGQGLEFLIYFQGNSAPDKSGLPSDRFSAERTGGSVSTLTIQRTQQEDSAVYLCASLKTGGGPKFFGPGTRLTVL.

This clonotype was counted between two and nine times. V is TRBV11-2 and J is TRBJ2-7, with D possibly matching TRBD1 (5 bases). The ends were cut back, 1 base at V and 4 bases at J, with 8 bases in the middle. CDR1 SGHAT and CDR2 FQNNGV come from the germline V gene. This CDR3 region has 13 residues. CDR3 amino acids: CASSLGTLYEQYV. The DNA of the CDR3 is TGTGCCAGCAGCTTAGGGACACTGTACGAGCAGTACGTC.

This clonotype has a handful of counts. V gene TRBV3-1 combines with J gene TRBJ2-3, with 7 bases matching TRBD2. V was clipped by 2 bases and J by 0 bases; unmatched bases: 5. The CDR3 has 16 residues. Germline CDR1 reads LGHDT; CDR2 reads YNNKEL (reference sequence). CDR3 DNA: TGTGCCAGCAGCCAACCATGGGGGGGTAGCACAGATACGCAGTATTTT. It translates to CASSQPWGGSTDTQYF.

This clonotype was counted ten times or more. The rearrangement joins TRBV15 to TRBJ2-3, with 7 bases lining up with TRBD1. The CDR3 runs to 14 residues. V shed 4 bases, J shed 2 bases, and the junction held 3 bases outside the gene matches. CDR1 is LNHNV, CDR2 YYDKDF, per germline (reference sequence). DNA of the CDR3: TGTGCCACCAGCACCGGGACAGACACAGATACGCAGTATTTT. It is translated as CATSTGTDTDTQYF.

The V call is TRBV28, the J call TRBJ2-7; 8 bases agree with TRBD2. Trimming cost V 6 bases and J 5 bases; bases outside gene matches: 12. Germline assignment: CDR1 MDHEN and CDR2 SYDVKM. This CDR3 has 15 residues. The CDR3 is CASSPSAGGPHEQYV. In DNA form, the CDR3 reads TGTGCCAGCAGCCCCTCGGCGGGGGGTCCCCACGAGCAGTACGTC.

The V gene is TRBV6-1, the J gene TRBJ2-3, with a possible D match to TRBD1 (5 bases). Germline V gives CDR1 MNHNS, CDR2 SASEGT. CDR3 length: 14 amino acids. The ends were cut back, 6 bases at V and 0 bases at J, with 10 bases in the middle. CDR3 loop: CASRQVSSTDTQYF. The CDR3 DNA follows: TGTGCCAGCAGACAGGTTTCTAGCACAGATACGCAGTATTTT.

The chain has TRBV12-3 or TRBV12-4 and TRBJ2-1; D tentatively fits TRBD1 or TRBD2 (5 bases each). The CDR3 spans 12 residues. Deletions cut 7 bases from V and 10 bases from J, with 14 bases between. The CDR3 spells CASTTGTREQFF. As DNA, the CDR3 is TGTGCCAGCACTACCGGGACGCGAGAGCAGTTCTTC.

Only a few counts were recorded for this clonotype. The rearrangement uses TRBV4-3 and TRBJ2-7; D gene unclear. The V end lost 0 bases, the J end lost 6 bases, and 6 bases lay between the germline ends. The CDR3 length is 12 residues. Germline-derived CDR1 and CDR2 are LGHNA and YSLEER. CDR3 amino acids: CASSQDNREQYF. The DNA of the CDR3 is TGCGCCAGCAGCCAAGATAACCGCGAGCAGTACTTC.

The V gene is TRBV5-1, the J gene TRBJ2-3; 10 bases align to TRBD2. This CDR3 has 18 residues. V was pared by 0 bases and J by 0 bases, with 7 bases of the junction left unmatched. Germline CDR1 SGHRS, CDR2 YFSETQ. CDR3 in DNA: TGCGCCAGCAGCTTGGAGGGGACTAGCGCCTTTAGCACAGATACGCAGTATTTT. The encoded protein is CASSLEGTSAFSTDTQYF.

This clonotype occurred a few times. J is TRBJ1-5 and V is TRBV7-2; perhaps TRBD1 as D (5 bases). The ends were cut back, 1 base at V and 2 bases at J, with 9 bases in the middle. This CDR3 contains 15 residues. Germline V CDR1 and CDR2: SGHTA, FQGNSA. Here the CDR3 reads CASSLVDSRNQPQHF. The CDR3 DNA is TGTGCCAGCAGCTTAGTTGACAGCCGCAATCAGCCCCAGCATTTT. The variable domain in full, completed from reference TRBV7-2 and TRBJ1-5, reads GAGVSQSPSNKVTEKGKDVELRCDPISGHTALYWYRQSLGQGLEFLIYFQGNSAPDKSGLPSDRFSAERTGGSVSTLTIQRTQQEDSAVYLCASSLVDSRNQPQHFGDGTRLSIL.

In its sample, this clonotype was seen a few times. The chain is built from TRBV4-1 and TRBJ1-2; D gene uncertain. Trimming shortened V by 3 bases and J by 2 bases, and 10 bases separated the two germline ends. The germline gives CDR1 MGHRA, CDR2 YSYEKL. The CDR3 length is 14 residues. The CDR3 spells CASSHPRANYGYTF. As DNA, the CDR3 is TGCGCCAGCAGCCATCCCCGGGCCAACTATGGCTACACCTTC.

This chain connects TRBV29-1 to TRBJ2-2; D is uncertain. The V gene's germline CDR1 is SQVTM and CDR2 ANQGSEA. There are 13 residues in the CDR3. Trimming left V 6 bases short and J 3 bases short, with 11 bases between. As DNA, the CDR3 is TGCAGCGTCGGAAGGGATGACACCGGGGAGCTGTTTTTT. Its protein product is CSVGRDDTGELFF.

The V gene is TRBV6-5, the J gene TRBJ2-5; tentative D call: TRBD2 (6 bases). Germline lookup yields CDR1 MNHEY and CDR2 SVGAGI. V dropped 2 bases and J dropped 3 bases, with 13 bases sitting between them. The CDR3 is 15 amino acids. The CDR3 loop reads CASSYLGGDKETQYF. The CDR3 coding sequence is TGTGCCAGCAGTTACCTCGGGGGAGACAAAGAGACCCAGTACTTC.

The rearrangement joins TRBV5-1 to TRBJ1-1; D gene unclear. Trimming pared 3 bases from V and 0 bases from J, leaving 12 bases between. This CDR3 comprises 15 residues. Germline V gene lookup returns CDR1 SGHRS and CDR2 YFSETQ. CDR3 loop: CASSSPAAMNTEAFF. In nucleotides, the CDR3 is TGCGCCAGCAGCTCCCCGGCAGCTATGAACACTGAAGCTTTCTTT.

The J gene is TRBJ1-2, the V gene TRBV4-1; 7 bases agree with TRBD1. This CDR3 is built from 14 residues. Germline CDR1 MGHRA, CDR2 YSYEKL. Germline trimming cut 1 base from V and 9 bases from J; bases unmatched to any gene: 8. The CDR3: CASSQGGQENRYTF. The CDR3 DNA follows: TGCGCCAGCAGCCAAGGCGGACAGGAGAACCGCTACACCTTC.